This T cell receptor beta chain was found in a study of T cell responses to AZD1222 COVID-19 vaccine. Study results and caveats: Donors were chiefly white British, with a greater number of females, and clonal diversity was perhaps underestimated. Spike regions recognized by vaccine-associated CD4 TCRs spanned the protein, led by 160-218 and 743-854. Vaccination with two AZD1222 doses was followed by a rise in Spike-specific TCR breadth and depth.

On this clone: Its antigen is currently unknown.

The method was immunoSEQ multiplex PCR; TCRdb's version includes in-frame clones alone and lacks a portion of them. This table has roughly 150,000 clones, roughly 92% appearing once. Germline lookup yields CDR1 MNHNY and CDR2 SVGAGI (reference sequence). V shed 6 bases and J 3 bases; nucleotides not matched to a gene: 5. The CDR3 spans 14 residues. The sequence was collected from an adult in good health. Material: peripheral blood, obtained on day 0 of AZD1222 vaccination. This chain connects TRBV6-6 to TRBJ1-1; TRBD1 aligns across 9 bases. CDR3 sequence reads: CASSWGQGDTEAFF. The CDR3 DNA reads as TGTGCCAGCAGCTGGGGACAGGGTGACACTGAAGCTTTCTTT.